Below, 4 T cell receptor beta chains from the same sample are listed, as sequenced in a study of control samples from healthy donors and cancer patients (dated by TCRdb to the early 2020s). Libraries were made using the immunoSEQ multiplex PCR assay. Imported from immuneACCESS, the table was reduced by TCRdb to in-frame sequences with V and J called. These copies leave out some clones; in studies compared against another copy, an unresolved V gene accounts for under half, and the cause of the remainder is not known. Present in this sample are some 120,000 clones, over 75% of which were seen just once. The biggest ten clones account for 2.5% of the sample. Sample: blood. The receptors shown here come from a man younger than 30 in good health.

The genes are TRBV2 and TRBJ2-3; D tentatively reads TRBD1 or TRBD2 (5 bases each). The CDR3 totals 17 residues. Trimming left V 1 base short and J 0 bases short, with 14 bases between. Germline CDR1 reads SNHLY; CDR2 reads FYNNEI. The CDR3 DNA is TGTGCCAGCAGTGAAGACCCCACGGGGCCGAGCACAGATACGCAGTATTTT. It is translated as CASSEDPTGPSTDTQYF.

The rearrangement uses TRBV7-2 and TRBJ1-6, with D possibly being TRBD1 (5 bases). Trimming removed 6 bases at V and 10 bases at J, with 13 bases between. The CDR3 sequence is 13 residues long. Germline V gives CDR1 SGHTA, CDR2 FQGNSA. In nucleotides, the CDR3 is TGTGCCAGCAGAACCGGGACGCCCTCACCCCTCCACTTT. It yields the protein CASRTGTPSPLHF.

The rearrangement joins TRBV2 to TRBJ1-3; no firm D call. The CDR3 totals 11 residues. V gave up 5 bases and J gave up 7 bases, with 6 bases separating them. CDR1 and CDR2 from the germline V gene are SNHLY and FYNNEI. The CDR3 DNA is TGTGCCAGCAGTCAGGCCAACACCATATATTTT. Translated, it gives CASSQANTIYF. The full variable domain, with the rest looked up from reference TRBV2 and TRBJ1-3, is EPEVTQTPSHQVTQMGQEVILRCVPISNHLYFYWYRQILGQKVEFLVSFYNNEISEKSEIFDDQFSVERPDGSNFTLKIRSTKLEDSAMYFCASSQANTIYFGEGSWLTVV.

V is TRBV14 and J is TRBJ1-4; TRBD1 matches 10 bases. The CDR3 covers 14 residues. Germline V gene sequence: CDR1 SGHDN, CDR2 FVKESK. After removal of 4 bases from V and 7 bases from J, the junction contained 3 bases not matched to a gene. The CDR3 nucleotides are TGTGCCAGCAGCCCCCGGACAGGGGGTGAAAAACTGTTTTTT. Residues: CASSPRTGGEKLFF. The whole variable domain, filled in from reference TRBV14 and TRBJ1-4, reads EAGVTQFPSHSVIEKGQTVTLRCDPISGHDNLYWYRRVMGKEIKFLLHFVKESKQDESGMPNNRFLAERTGGTYSTLKVQPAELEDSGVYFCASSPRTGGEKLFFGSGTQLSVL.